Detailed here is one T cell receptor beta chain. CDR3 length equals 15 residues. Germline CDR1 is MDHEN and CDR2 is SYDVKM. Between the trimmed V and J ends, which lost 1 base and 7 bases, there was a span of 16 bases. The record originates from a study of blood T cell repertoires in COVID-19. Background on the study: Sites across the United States, Italy and Spain contributed samples from acute and convalescent COVID-19. The analysed material was cDNA or gDNA that came from T cells, B-cell-depleted T cells, or PBMCs.

As handled by the study authors: Amplified reference gene primers provided the basis for estimating nucleated cell counts. TCRdb's copy holds only in-frame clones and misses some; the assay was immunoSEQ multiplex PCR. V and J calls plus clone size are reproduced from that table; the DNA served to infer D and trimming. The profile shows 60,000 to 65,000 clones, roughly 80% of them singletons. Material: peripheral blood. The TCR was taken from a woman older than 75 with active or convalescent COVID-19. The V and J genes are TRBV28 and TRBJ1-1; possibly TRBD1 for D (6 bases). CDR3 in amino acids: CASSLYGRGSIEAFF. CDR3 in DNA: TGTGCCAGCAGTTTATATGGCAGGGGCTCAATTGAAGCTTTCTTT.